One sample yielded the 10 T cell receptor beta chains listed below, sequenced in a study of molecular identifiers for immune sequencing clone quantification (dated by TCRdb to 2016 to 2019). The library was obtained by PCR. TCRdb lists the instrument as NextSeq 500. Through fastp at Q25 and MiXCR, TCRdb rebuilt clones from the public reads, retaining in-frame beta chains. All rows with the same CDR3 protein become a single entry with the most common DNA and genes. The sample records about 510,000 distinct CDR3 sequences, less than 30% of which are singletons. Of the sample, under 0.85% falls within the top ten clones. Sequencing input: naive CD8+ T cells from blood, with Jurkat cell RNA spiked in. The cell subset or site tag for this specimen amounts to: FACS-sorted CD8+CD4-CCR7+CD45RA+ naive T cells. The source of these receptors is a human donor in good health. Some libraries in this study had Jurkat cell RNA spiked in.

This clonotype was seen at least ten times. This chain connects TRBV6-2 or TRBV6-3 to TRBJ2-5, with 7 bases identical to TRBD2. This CDR3 is built from 15 residues. Germline V gene lookup returns CDR1 MNHEY and CDR2 SVGEGT. J was trimmed by 5 bases and V by 5 bases; bases with no gene match: 11. For the CDR3, the DNA is TGTGCCAGCAGTAATCAACGGCGGGAGTATGAGACCCAGTACTTC. Protein: CASSNQRREYETQYF.

This clonotype was counted at least ten times. V and J are TRBV28 and TRBJ2-5; 7 bases are a match to TRBD2. Germline CDR1 is MDHEN and CDR2 is SYDVKM. With 3 bases clipped from V and 4 bases from J, the junction kept 14 bases outside the gene matches. The CDR3 consists of 17 residues. The CDR3 is CASSFFVQTERGETQYF. The CDR3 DNA follows: TGTGCCAGCAGTTTTTTTGTGCAGACGGAGCGGGGAGAGACCCAGTACTTC.

There are many counts of this clonotype. The genes are TRBV7-2 and TRBJ2-1; no reliable D call. This CDR3 has 16 amino acids. V was pared by 5 bases and J by 3 bases, with 17 bases between. In germline, CDR1 is SGHTA, CDR2 FQGNSA. Here the CDR3 reads CASSPSVAGSYNEQFF. The CDR3 nucleotides are TGTGCCAGCAGCCCGTCGGTAGCAGGTAGCTACAATGAGCAGTTCTTC.

Comment on this clonotype: A much bigger clone sits one base away, suggesting this may be a read error. V and J are TRBV7-8 and TRBJ1-5; possibly TRBD1 for D (6 bases). Germline V gene sequence: CDR1 SGHVS, CDR2 FQNEAQ. The CDR3 spans 16 residues. In DNA, the CDR3 is TGTGCCAGCAGCTCAGGGACATCAGTGGGCAATCAGCCCCAGCGTTTT. Translation gives CASSSGTSVGNQPQRF.

There are a few counts of this clonotype. V gene TRBV3-1 combines with J gene TRBJ1-1, with D perhaps TRBD1 (6 bases). The CDR3 spans 19 residues. Trimming left V 4 bases short and J 0 bases short, with 24 bases between. Germline loops: CDR1 LGHDT, CDR2 YNNKEL (reference sequence). DNA of the CDR3: TGTGCCAGCAGCCTCATACTAGAGGGGGGGGATGGCGTGAACACTGAAGCTTTCTTT. It is translated as CASSLILEGGDGVNTEAFF.

This clonotype was recorded at least ten times. The J gene is TRBJ2-3, the V gene TRBV5-6; D is perhaps TRBD1 (6 bases). Germline V gene data show CDR1 as SGHDT and CDR2 as YYEEEE. Trimming stripped 3 bases from V and 4 bases from J, with 12 bases between. This CDR3 has 14 residues. The CDR3 DNA sequence: TGTGCCAGCAGCTGGGGACAAGGGCCAGATACGCAGTATTTT. This translates into CASSWGQGPDTQYF.

There are many counts of this clonotype. J is TRBJ2-5 and V is TRBV7-9; no firm D call. The germline V and J ends were trimmed by 8 bases and 1 base, with 11 bases remaining between them. From germline, CDR1 is SEHNR and CDR2 FQNEAQ (reference sequence). This CDR3 is built from 13 residues. Here the CDR3 DNA reads TGTGCCAGCTGCCCCCCGAGCCAAGAGACCCAGTACTTC. Translation: CASCPPSQETQYF.

The V and J genes are TRBV6-6 and TRBJ2-7, with 8 bases lining up with TRBD1. CDR1 MNHNY and CDR2 SVGAGI come from the germline V gene (reference sequence). The length of the CDR3 is 17 residues. The V and J ends lost 5 bases and 3 bases, in that order; junction bases with no gene match: 15. The CDR3 region is CASSDITDGGQVYEQYF. The CDR3 bases are TGTGCCAGCAGTGATATCACGGATGGGGGACAGGTCTACGAGCAGTACTTC.

This clonotype was counted ten times or more. The V and J genes are TRBV2 and TRBJ2-3; 10 nucleotides match TRBD1. Germline V lookup: CDR1 SNHLY, CDR2 FYNNEI. V gave up 4 bases and J gave up 0 bases; unmatched junction bases: 1. The CDR3 length is 15 residues. As DNA, the CDR3 is TGTGCCAGCAGTGGGACAGGGGGAAGCACAGATACGCAGTATTTT. Protein product: CASSGTGGSTDTQYF.

The genes are TRBV4-1 and TRBJ2-5; D may be TRBD2 (5 bases). CDR1 is MGHRA, CDR2 YSYEKL, per germline. V gave up 0 bases and J gave up 3 bases, with 8 bases separating them. The CDR3 has 14 amino acids. CDR3 residues: CASSQDSLEETQYF. CDR3 DNA: TGCGCCAGCAGCCAAGATTCACTAGAAGAGACCCAGTACTTC.